Below are 24 T cell receptor beta chains sequenced from a single sample in a study of early T cells in non-severe SARS-CoV-2 infection. TCRdb reprocessed the 5' RACE reads with MiXCR, giving one entry per CDR3 protein. The data hold 25,000 to 30,000 distinct CDR3 sequences, with roughly 4.4% observed a single time. Sequencing input: whole blood. These receptors originate from an adult who was a healthcare worker with PCR-confirmed SARS-CoV-2 infection or an uninfected control (not recorded which).

In this sample, this clonotype turned up many times. This chain uses TRBV6-4 with TRBJ2-2; D possibly uses TRBD1 or TRBD2 (6 bases each). Germline V gene data show CDR1 as MRHNA and CDR2 as SNTAGT. The CDR3 length is 17 residues. V was pared by 6 bases and J by 3 bases, with 20 bases between. The CDR3 nucleotides are TGTGCCAGCAGGACCCCCCTGCGGAGGGGGTACACCGGGGAGCTGTTTTTT. Protein: CASRTPLRRGYTGELFF.

The table lists this clonotype with many counts. The chain links TRBV2 to TRBJ2-1, with D uncertain. CDR1 and CDR2 from the germline V gene are SNHLY and FYNNEI. This CDR3 contains 14 residues. Trimming left V 4 bases short and J 0 bases short, with 7 bases between. CDR3 nucleotides: TGTGCCAGCAGTGTGGCGGCCTCCTACAATGAGCAGTTCTTC. This translates into CASSVAASYNEQFF.

This clonotype came up a few times. The chain joins TRBV18 to TRBJ1-4; the match to TRBD1 covers 7 bases. V was clipped by 5 bases and J by 1 base; unmatched bases: 7. The CDR3 is made up of 16 amino acids. Germline CDR1 is KGHSH and CDR2 is LQKENI. In DNA form, the CDR3 reads TGTGCCAGCTCAACAGACAGGGCGATAACTAATGAAAAACTGTTTTTT. Its translation is CASSTDRAITNEKLFF.

The chain has TRBV4-2 and TRBJ1-1, with 7 bases fitting TRBD1. This CDR3 has 16 amino acids. Trimming at V came to 0 bases and at J to 1 base, leaving 5 bases not matched to a gene. Germline values: CDR1 LGHNA, CDR2 YNFKEQ. CDR3 loop: CASSQDQYRGNTEAFF. The CDR3 region has the DNA TGTGCCAGCAGCCAAGATCAGTACAGGGGGAACACTGAAGCTTTCTTT.

This clonotype was seen repeatedly, ten times or more. V is TRBV3-1 and J is TRBJ2-5; D gene ambiguous. This CDR3 comprises 13 residues. Germline CDR1 and CDR2: LGHDT and YNNKEL (reference sequence). Trimming pared 4 bases from V and 1 base from J, leaving 7 bases between. CDR3 in DNA: TGTGCCAGCAGCCTTCTGCCCCAAGAGACCCAGTACTTC. Residues: CASSLLPQETQYF.

This clonotype was recorded many times. The V and J genes are TRBV6-4 and TRBJ2-3; the match to TRBD2 covers 7 bases. V trimming: 4 bases; J trimming: 0 bases; junction bases outside the gene matches: 1. Germline CDR1 and CDR2: MRHNA and SNTAGT. This CDR3 is built from 14 residues. The CDR3 nucleotides read TGTGCCAGCAGTGGTAGCGGGAGCACAGATACGCAGTATTTT. This encodes CASSGSGSTDTQYF.

This clonotype was picked up many times. The V and J genes are TRBV29-1 and TRBJ2-6; perhaps TRBD1 as D (5 bases). The CDR3 is made up of 14 amino acids. CDR1 and CDR2 from the germline V gene are SQVTM and ANQGSEA. Trimming left V 4 bases short and J 0 bases short, with 7 bases between. CDR3 bases: TGCAGCGTTGGAGACAGCTCTGGGGCCAACGTCCTGACTTTC. Translated, it gives CSVGDSSGANVLTF.

The J gene is TRBJ1-1, the V gene TRBV18; D is possibly TRBD1 (6 bases). Germline assignment: CDR1 KGHSH and CDR2 LQKENI. The CDR3 loop spans 15 amino acids. V lost 3 bases, J lost 1 base, and 12 bases lay in between. The CDR3 here is CASSPRQGSNTEAFF. For the CDR3, the DNA is TGTGCCAGCTCACCTCGTCAGGGGTCGAACACTGAAGCTTTCTTT.

This clonotype was seen repeatedly, ten times or more. This rearrangement joins TRBV4-2 to TRBJ2-5; 8 bases match TRBD1. The length of the CDR3 is 14 residues. V lost 2 bases and J lost 5; bases outside the gene matches: 4. CDR1 and CDR2 (germline): LGHNA, YNFKEQ. This CDR3 is CASSQTTGVETQYF. DNA for the CDR3: TGTGCCAGCAGCCAAACGACAGGGGTGGAGACCCAGTACTTC.

This clonotype was seen repeatedly, ten times or more. The rearrangement uses TRBV21-1 and TRBJ2-1; the listed D gene, TRBD2, was not tested against the DNA. TRBV21-1 is labeled a pseudogene. The CDR3 spans 22 residues. The CDR3 DNA sequence: TGTGCCAGCAGCAACCCATTGCCGGAAACCGGACTAGCGGGAGACTCCTACAATGAGCAGTTCTTC. It encodes CASSNPLPETGLAGDSYNEQFF.

The table lists this clonotype with many counts. The chain combines TRBV11-2 with TRBJ2-1; no clear D gene. CDR1 is SGHAT and CDR2 is FQNNGV in the germline V gene. This CDR3 has 13 residues. Deletions cut 0 bases from V and 9 bases from J, with 9 bases between. The CDR3 spells CASSLENSGEQFF. The CDR3, as DNA: TGTGCCAGCAGCTTAGAAAACTCTGGTGAGCAGTTCTTC.

The rearrangement uses TRBV19 and TRBJ2-3; 12 bases are shared with TRBD2. This CDR3 comprises 16 residues. Germline CDR1 LNHDA, CDR2 SQIVND (reference sequence). Germline trimming cut 5 bases from V and 5 bases from J; bases unmatched to any gene: 8. Written as DNA, the CDR3 is TGTGCCAGTAGTGATTTCTGGACTAGCGGGAAAGATACGCAGTATTTT. As protein: CASSDFWTSGKDTQYF.

This clonotype showed up just a few times. V usage is TRBV7-2 and J usage is TRBJ2-2; 9 nucleotides agree with TRBD1. Germline V gene data show CDR1 as SGHTA and CDR2 as FQGNSA. The CDR3 sequence is 15 residues long. The J segment lost 6 bases and the V segment lost 4 bases, leaving 6 bases of the junction unmatched. The CDR3 reads CASSSGQGKAGELFF. CDR3 in DNA: TGTGCCAGCAGCTCAGGACAGGGGAAGGCCGGGGAGCTGTTTTTT.

This clonotype was seen ten or more times. The chain carries TRBV4-3 and TRBJ2-1, with 7 bases fitting TRBD2. The germline V gene has CDR1 LGHNA and CDR2 YSLEER. This CDR3 region has 15 residues. The trim removed 0 bases at V and 4 bases at J, leaving 3 bases unmatched. This CDR3 reads CASSQDGGSYNEQFF. As DNA, the CDR3 is TGCGCCAGCAGCCAAGATGGCGGGAGTTACAATGAGCAGTTCTTC.

This clonotype showed up many times. The CDR3 sequence is CASSLGPNQPQHF. DNA for the CDR3: TGTGCCAGCAGCTTGGGGCCTAATCAGCCCCAGCATTTT. The gene calls are TRBV7-3 and TRBJ1-5, with a tentative D call TRBD1 (5 bases). V lost 3 bases, J lost 4 bases, and 7 bases lay in between. The CDR3 runs 13 residues. CDR1 SGHTA and CDR2 FQGTGA come from the germline V gene.

The table lists this clonotype with many counts. The chain couples TRBV5-1 to TRBJ2-3, with TRBD2 matching over 8 bases. CDR3 size: 16 residues. Germline values: CDR1 SGHRS, CDR2 YFSETQ. V shed 0 bases and J 4 bases; nucleotides not matched to a gene: 7. CDR3 protein: CASSLVSGGTSDTQYF. Here the CDR3 DNA reads TGCGCCAGCAGCTTGGTGTCGGGAGGGACTTCAGATACGCAGTATTTT.

This clonotype was detected many times. V usage is TRBV14 and J usage is TRBJ2-7; maybe TRBD1 (6 bases). Germline V gene data show CDR1 as SGHDN and CDR2 as FVKESK. Trimming cost V 4 bases and J 2 bases, with 15 bases left between them. This CDR3 has 15 amino acids. The CDR3 spells CASSPLLTGPYEQYV. The CDR3 region has the DNA TGTGCCAGCAGCCCGCTCTTGACAGGACCCTACGAGCAGTACGTC.

This clonotype was seen many times. The chain carries TRBV20-1 and TRBJ2-2; 11 nucleotides match TRBD2. The ends lost 0 bases at V and 7 bases at J; junction bases unmatched: 7. The CDR3 consists of 16 residues. CDR1 DFQATT and CDR2 SNEGSKA come from the germline V gene (reference sequence). CDR3 loop: CSARDQGLAVYGELFF. The CDR3 DNA sequence: TGCAGTGCTAGAGATCAGGGACTAGCGGTCTACGGGGAGCTGTTTTTT.

The table lists this clonotype with many counts. The chain carries TRBV5-6 and TRBJ1-1; maybe TRBD1 (6 bases). V gave up 4 bases and J gave up 1 base, with 14 bases separating them. The length of the CDR3 is 15 residues. The germline V gene encodes CDR1 SGHDT and CDR2 YYEEEE. CDR3 amino acids: CASSKLTGSNTEAFF. The CDR3 bases are TGTGCCAGCAGCAAACTGACAGGCTCGAACACTGAAGCTTTCTTT.

This clonotype was detected many times. The chain recombines TRBV11-2 with TRBJ1-5; D gene uncertain. V lost 3 bases to trimming and J lost 0 bases, with 9 bases between them. Germline CDR1 and CDR2: SGHAT and FQNNGV. CDR3 length: 15 residues. The CDR3 protein is CASSFELNSNQPQHF. The DNA for the CDR3 is TGTGCCAGCAGCTTCGAACTCAATAGCAATCAGCCCCAGCATTTT.

This clonotype was counted many times. The chain uses TRBV11-2 and TRBJ2-3; TRBD2 matches at 8 bases. CDR1 SGHAT and CDR2 FQNNGV come from the germline V gene. The length of the CDR3 is 17 residues. After removal of 5 bases from V and 1 base from J, the junction contained 11 bases not matched to a gene. In nucleotides, the CDR3 is TGTGCCAGCAGCATCCTCCCCGGGAGGGGTGGCACAGATACGCAGTATTTT. It translates to CASSILPGRGGTDTQYF.

This clonotype was picked up many times. V gene TRBV11-1 combines with J gene TRBJ2-1; no clear D. Germline V CDR1 and CDR2: SGHAT, FQDESV (reference sequence). The CDR3 extends over 13 amino acids. V dropped 0 bases and J dropped 4 bases, with 4 bases sitting between them. CDR3: CASSLARYNEQFF. In nucleotides, the CDR3 is TGTGCCAGCAGCTTAGCCAGATACAATGAGCAGTTCTTC.

There are many counts of this clonotype. The CDR3 reads CASSLDYEQYF. The CDR3 DNA follows: TGTGCCAGCAGTCTTGACTACGAGCAGTACTTC. The chain couples TRBV7-9 to TRBJ2-7; D not resolved. This CDR3 comprises 11 residues. V was shortened by 6 bases and J by 3 bases, with 6 bases between the two germline ends. Germline V gene data show CDR1 as SEHNR and CDR2 as FQNEAQ (reference sequence).

In this sample, this clonotype turned up many times. V is TRBV6-6 and J is TRBJ2-1; D is uncertain. Germline values: CDR1 MNHNY, CDR2 SVGAGI (reference sequence). V shed 2 bases and J shed 6 bases, with 20 bases lying between them. The CDR3 runs to 17 residues. CDR3 nucleotides: TGTGCCAGCAGTTACCCACGGACGGTTTTGGGGTCCAATGAGCAGTTCTTC. It yields the protein CASSYPRTVLGSNEQFF.